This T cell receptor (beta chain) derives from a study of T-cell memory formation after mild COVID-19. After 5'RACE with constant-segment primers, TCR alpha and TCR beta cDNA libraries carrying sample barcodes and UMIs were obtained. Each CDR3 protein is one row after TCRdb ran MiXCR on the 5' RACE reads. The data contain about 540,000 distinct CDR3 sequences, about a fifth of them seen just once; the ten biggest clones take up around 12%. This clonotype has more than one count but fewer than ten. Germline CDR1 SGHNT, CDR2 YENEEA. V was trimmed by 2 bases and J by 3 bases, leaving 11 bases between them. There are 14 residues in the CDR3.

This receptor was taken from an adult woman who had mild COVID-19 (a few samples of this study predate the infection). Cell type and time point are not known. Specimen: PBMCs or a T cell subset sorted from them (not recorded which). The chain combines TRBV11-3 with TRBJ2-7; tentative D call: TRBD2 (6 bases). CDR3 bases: TGTGCCAGCAGCTTAACGGGAGCCAACTACGAGCAGTACTTC. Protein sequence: CASSLTGANYEQYF.